Sequencing of this T cell receptor beta chain was carried out in a study of blood T cell repertoires in COVID-19. Across the whole study: The United States, Italy and Spain provided the acute and convalescent COVID-19 samples. T cells, B-cell-depleted T cells, or PBMCs provided the cDNA or gDNA that served as material.

Germline V gives CDR1 MGHRA, CDR2 YSYEKL. V lost 4 bases to trimming and J lost 9 bases; unmatched junction nucleotides: 6. This CDR3 contains 16 residues. Per the study methods: Counts of nucleated cells, estimated from reference gene primer amplification, were obtained. Measured with immunoSEQ multiplex PCR; TCRdb has only the in-frame clones, and not every one. The V and J calls and clone size come from that table; D and trimming were worked out from the DNA. This table holds about 160,000 clones, roughly 79% found once. V usage is TRBV4-1 and J usage is TRBJ2-1; TRBD2 matches 16 bases. The receptor comes from a woman aged 80 or over with acute or convalescent COVID-19. Input material: peripheral blood. CDR3 loop: CASSPGLAGGPSEQFF. The CDR3 nucleotides are TGCGCCAGCAGCCCGGGACTAGCGGGAGGGCCGAGTGAGCAGTTCTTC.